These 2 T cell receptor beta chains share one sample of origin, sequenced in a study of glioma-infiltrating T cells after dendritic cell vaccination. Libraries were prepared by immunoSEQ multiplex PCR; TCRdb keeps only in-frame clonotypes and omits some of them. The sample holds 90,000 to 95,000 clones, over 75% seen once. Time point specified: after dendritic cell vaccination, including at tumor progression/relapse. Source: blood, taken after dendritic cell vaccination. The receptors come from a human donor with glioblastoma.

The genes are TRBV28 and TRBJ1-2, with D perhaps matching TRBD1 (6 bases). Germline lookup yields CDR1 MDHEN and CDR2 SYDVKM. Trimming shortened V by 6 bases and J by 8 bases, and 16 bases separated the two germline ends. The CDR3 is 13 amino acids. CDR3 residues: CASRINRDKGYTF. Written as DNA, the CDR3 is TGTGCCAGCAGGATAAACAGGGATAAGGGCTACACCTTC.

The rearrangement uses TRBV6-5 and TRBJ2-5; 8 bases match TRBD2. CDR1 MNHEY and CDR2 SVGAGI come from the germline V gene. The V and J ends lost 10 bases and 6 bases, in that order; junction bases with no gene match: 13. This CDR3 has 14 residues. CDR3 residues: CATLREGGVKTQYF. CDR3 in DNA: TGTGCCACCCTCCGGGAGGGGGGCGTCAAGACCCAGTACTTC.